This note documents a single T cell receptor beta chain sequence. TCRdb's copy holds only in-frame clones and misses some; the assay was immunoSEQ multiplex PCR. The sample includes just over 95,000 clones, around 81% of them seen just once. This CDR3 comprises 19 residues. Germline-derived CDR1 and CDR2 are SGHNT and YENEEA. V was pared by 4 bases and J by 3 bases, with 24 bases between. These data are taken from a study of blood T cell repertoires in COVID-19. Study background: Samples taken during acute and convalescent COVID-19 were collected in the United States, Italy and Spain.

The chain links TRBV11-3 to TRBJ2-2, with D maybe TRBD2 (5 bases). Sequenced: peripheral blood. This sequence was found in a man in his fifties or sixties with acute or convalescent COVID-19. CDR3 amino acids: CASSSLEDLYQRYTGELFF. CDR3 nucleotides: TGTGCCAGCAGCTCCTTGGAGGACCTATACCAACGGTACACCGGGGAGCTGTTTTTT.